This T cell receptor beta chain was sequenced in a study of spatial heterogeneity in lung cancer. Study results and caveats: Expanded alpha and beta TCR counts within tumors tracked tumor mutation counts.

Regarding time point: sample taken at primary tumor resection. Donation came from 70 or so patients with untreated early-stage non-small cell lung cancer. The CDR3 is 14 amino acids. V was clipped by 5 bases and J by 2 bases; unmatched bases: 4. The germline gives CDR1 KGHDR, CDR2 SFDVKD. TCRdb fed the 5' RACE reads into MiXCR, producing one record per CDR3 protein. The sample yields 2,500 to 3,000 distinct CDR3 sequences, around 48% seen once. This clonotype is large in the sample. The antigen remains unidentified. The V gene is TRBV24-1, the J gene TRBJ1-1, with TRBD1 matching 7 bases. The sequence came from a male donor with early-stage non-small cell lung cancer. This specimen consisted of lung tumor tissue, obtained at surgery. This CDR3 reads CATSGGTANTEAFF. CDR3 bases: TGTGCCACCAGTGGCGGGACAGCTAACACTGAAGCTTTCTTT.